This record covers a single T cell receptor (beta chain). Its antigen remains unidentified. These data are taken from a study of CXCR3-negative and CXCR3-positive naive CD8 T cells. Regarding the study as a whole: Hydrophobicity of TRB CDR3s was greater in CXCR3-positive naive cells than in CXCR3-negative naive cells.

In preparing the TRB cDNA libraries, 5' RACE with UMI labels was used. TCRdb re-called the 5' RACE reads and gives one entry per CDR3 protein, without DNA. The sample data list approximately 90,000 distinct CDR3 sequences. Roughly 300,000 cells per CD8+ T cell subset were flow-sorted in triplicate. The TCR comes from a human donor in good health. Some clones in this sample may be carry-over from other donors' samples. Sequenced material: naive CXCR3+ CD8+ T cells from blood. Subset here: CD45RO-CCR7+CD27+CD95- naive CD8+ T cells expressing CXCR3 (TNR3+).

CDR3: CASSLESEDEQYF. The chain couples TRBV7-8 to TRBJ2-7. Germline CDR1 reads SGHVS; CDR2 reads FQNEAQ. This CDR3 has 13 residues.